Below are 12 T cell receptor beta chains sequenced from a single sample in a study of early T cells in non-severe SARS-CoV-2 infection. TCRdb fed the 5' RACE reads into MiXCR, producing one record per CDR3 protein. Found here are approximately 71,000 distinct CDR3 sequences, approximately 10% of them singletons; the top ten hold about 6.4%. Sequencing was done on a sample of whole blood. These receptor sequences come from an adult who was a healthcare worker with PCR-confirmed SARS-CoV-2 infection or an uninfected control (not recorded which).

This clonotype has more than one count but fewer than ten. The V and J genes are TRBV29-1 and TRBJ2-3; D gene unclear. The CDR3 consists of 14 residues. Between the trimmed V and J ends, which lost 7 bases and 3 bases, there was a span of 17 bases. CDR1 is SQVTM and CDR2 is ANQGSEA in the germline V gene. The CDR3 coding sequence is TGCAGCGGTCAGCCGGTGGGGTGGACAGATACGCAGTATTTT. Its protein product is CSGQPVGWTDTQYF.

The chain uses TRBV5-1 and TRBJ2-1; D is unresolved. Germline V gene data show CDR1 as SGHRS and CDR2 as YFSETQ. Trimming cost V 4 bases and J 8 bases, with 13 bases left between them. The CDR3 totals 13 residues. The CDR3 loop is CASSLNSDDEQFF. The CDR3 region has the DNA TGCGCCAGCAGCCTAAACTCGGACGATGAGCAGTTCTTC.

The chain links TRBV7-8 to TRBJ2-5; D is possibly TRBD2 (6 bases). The CDR3 is 14 residues long. CDR1 and CDR2 (germline): SGHVS, FQNEAQ. Trimming took 5 bases from V and 5 from J, leaving 15 bases between them. CDR3 loop: CASSEAGSQETQYF. The DNA of the CDR3 is TGTGCCAGCAGCGAAGCGGGTTCCCAGGAGACCCAGTACTTC.

This clonotype was recorded a few times. This chain joins TRBV20-1 and TRBJ2-1; 7 positions agree with TRBD1. The CDR3 length is 11 residues. CDR1 and CDR2 from the germline V gene are DFQATT and SNEGSKA (reference sequence). The CDR3: CTPDRNNEQFF. The CDR3 coding sequence is TGCACCCCGGACAGGAACAATGAGCAGTTCTTC.

This clonotype was observed at least ten times. This sequence joins TRBV28 and TRBJ2-5, with D possibly called TRBD1 or TRBD2 (5 bases each). CDR1 and CDR2 (germline): MDHEN, SYDVKM. This CDR3 has 15 amino acids. V was shortened by 0 bases and J by 4 bases, with 12 bases between the two germline ends. CDR3 in DNA: TGTGCCAGCAGTTTATGGTCCGGGGCAACAGAGACCCAGTACTTC. Translation: CASSLWSGATETQYF. Variable domain in full (rest from reference TRBV28 and TRBJ2-5): DVKVTQSSRYLVKRTGEKVFLECVQDMDHENMFWYRQDPGLGLRLIYFSYDVKMKEKGDIPEGYSVSREKKERFSLILESASTNQTSMYLCASSLWSGATETQYFGPGTRLLVL.

The rearrangement links TRBV9 to TRBJ2-1; 8 bases fit TRBD2. V shed 4 bases, J shed 4 bases, and the junction held 4 bases outside the gene matches. The length of the CDR3 is 14 residues. Germline V gene lookup returns CDR1 SGDLS and CDR2 YYNGEE. The CDR3 DNA is TGTGCCAGCAGCCTGGCTAGCGGGTACAATGAGCAGTTCTTC. This translates into CASSLASGYNEQFF.

The V call is TRBV12-3 or TRBV12-4, the J call TRBJ1-1, with D uncertain. Trimming left V 3 bases short and J 2 bases short, with 10 bases between. The CDR3 contains 14 residues. The CDR3 DNA reads as TGTGCCAGCAGTTTGGTCCTCGAAAACACTGAAGCTTTCTTT. Translating gives CASSLVLENTEAFF.

This clonotype was seen more than once but under ten times. The J gene is TRBJ2-5, the V gene TRBV15; TRBD1 matches 7 bases. From germline, CDR1 is LNHNV and CDR2 YYDKDF (reference sequence). J was trimmed by 4 bases and V by 3 bases; bases with no gene match: 8. The CDR3 loop spans 15 amino acids. The CDR3 DNA follows: TGTGCCACCAGCAGGGGAACAGGGGATGTAGAGACCCAGTACTTC. This sequence encodes CATSRGTGDVETQYF.

This clonotype has at least ten counts. The chain uses TRBV7-2 and TRBJ2-5; D gene uncertain. There are 15 residues in the CDR3. In germline, CDR1 is SGHTA, CDR2 FQGNSA. V gave up 1 base and J gave up 2 bases, with 11 bases separating them. CDR3 amino acids: CASSLVDAAQETQYF. The DNA for the CDR3 is TGTGCCAGCAGCTTAGTAGACGCAGCGCAAGAGACCCAGTACTTC.

This clonotype was seen more than once but under ten times. V is TRBV7-9 and J is TRBJ2-4; 7 nucleotides match TRBD1. Germline CDR1 SEHNR, CDR2 FQNEAQ (reference sequence). The CDR3 runs to 14 residues. The J segment lost 6 bases and the V segment lost 5 bases, leaving 7 bases of the junction unmatched. CDR3 bases: TGTGCCAGCAGCGAGGGGGACAGAGTAAACATTCAGTACTTC. The encoded protein is CASSEGDRVNIQYF.

The V and J genes are TRBV4-3 and TRBJ2-3; 8 nucleotides align to TRBD1. Looked up from germline, CDR1 is LGHNA and CDR2 is YSLEER. J was trimmed by 5 bases and V by 1 base; bases with no gene match: 5. This CDR3 spans 15 amino acids. CDR3 sequence: CASSQVDRALDTQYF. The CDR3 nucleotides read TGCGCCAGCAGCCAAGTGGACAGGGCCCTAGATACGCAGTATTTT.

There are a few counts of this clonotype. This chain uses TRBV11-2 with TRBJ2-7, with D tentatively TRBD2 (5 bases). Trimming shortened V by 2 bases and J by 5 bases, and 10 bases separated the two germline ends. CDR3 size: 13 residues. Germline V CDR1 and CDR2: SGHAT, FQNNGV. CDR3 amino acids: CASSLLRVHEQYF. The CDR3 bases are TGTGCCAGCAGCTTATTGAGGGTCCACGAGCAGTACTTC.